The 16 T cell receptor beta chains reported below all come from one sample, sequenced in a study of long-term antiretroviral therapy in people with HIV. The assay used was immunoSEQ (version v3.0), run at survey level. The table came from immunoSEQ multiplex PCR; TCRdb's copy has only in-frame clones and leaves some out. The sample has 32,000 or so clones, roughly 85% seen once. Sample: unsorted PBMCs, taken roughly 3.5 years after starting antiretroviral therapy. These receptors all come from a man between 18 and 35 years old with HIV.

The chain uses TRBV27 and TRBJ1-1; 7 bases align to TRBD1. The germline V gene encodes CDR1 MNHEY and CDR2 SMNVEV (reference sequence). The CDR3 sequence is 14 residues long. Trimming cost V 4 bases and J 3 bases; bases outside gene matches: 5. CDR3 region: CASSYLTGYTEAFF. CDR3 sequence (DNA): TGTGCCAGCAGTTACCTGACAGGGTACACTGAAGCTTTCTTT.

The V call is TRBV5-1, the J call TRBJ1-1, with D possibly TRBD1 on 6 matching bases. The CDR3 covers 16 residues. V lost 0 bases and J 1 base, leaving 13 bases between the germline ends. Germline assignment: CDR1 SGHRS and CDR2 YFSETQ. Here the CDR3 DNA reads TGCGCCAGCAGCTTGGGTAGGGGGGCCCCGAACACTGAAGCTTTCTTT. Encoded protein: CASSLGRGAPNTEAFF. The whole variable domain, remainder taken from reference TRBV5-1 and TRBJ1-1, is KAGVTQTPRYLIKTRGQQVTLSCSPISGHRSVSWYQQTPGQGLQFLFEYFSETQRNKGNFPGRFSGRQFSNSRSEMNVSTLELGDSALYLCASSLGRGAPNTEAFFGQGTRLTVV.

As for this clone: Other DNA sequences in this sample translate to the same CDR3. The chain joins TRBV27 to TRBJ2-1, with 7 bases that match TRBD2. This CDR3 has 14 residues. V dropped 3 bases and J dropped 6; count of bases not matched to a gene: 5. Per the germline V gene, CDR1 is MNHEY and CDR2 is SMNVEV (reference sequence). The CDR3 DNA follows: TGTGCCAGCAGTTTGGCGGGAGCAGCCAATGAGCAGTTCTTC. Translating it yields CASSLAGAANEQFF.

The chain employs TRBV12-5 and TRBJ2-7; D unresolved. The germline gives CDR1 LGHNT, CDR2 FRNRAP. The CDR3 runs 12 residues. Trimming cost V 7 bases and J 7 bases, with 14 bases left between them. Written as DNA, the CDR3 is TGTGCTAGTGCCCTCGACCGATTAGAGCAGTACTTC. Its translation is CASALDRLEQYF.

This chain connects TRBV10-2 to TRBJ1-1; D ambiguous. The V end was cut by 6 bases, the J end by 6 bases, with 11 bases between. This CDR3 has 12 residues. The germline V gene encodes CDR1 WSHSY and CDR2 SAAADI. CDR3 in DNA: TGCGCCAGCAGCCACGATGGATCTGAAGCTTTCTTT. It is translated as CASSHDGSEAFF.

V is TRBV11-2 and J is TRBJ2-7; 9 nucleotides match TRBD1. CDR1 SGHAT and CDR2 FQNNGV come from the germline V gene. The J segment lost 5 bases and the V segment lost 3 bases, leaving 8 bases of the junction unmatched. The CDR3 is 15 amino acids. CDR3 DNA: TGTGCCAGCAGCTTCCGGGACAGGGTCCGTGACGAGCAGTACTTC. This sequence encodes CASSFRDRVRDEQYF. The full variable domain, with the rest looked up from reference TRBV11-2 and TRBJ2-7, is EAGVAQSPRYKIIEKRQSVAFWCNPISGHATLYWYQQILGQGPKLLIQFQNNGVVDDSQLPKDRFSAERLKGVDSTLKIQPAKLEDSAVYLCASSFRDRVRDEQYFGPGTRLTVT.

The V and J genes are TRBV10-3 and TRBJ2-3; no clear D. V was trimmed by 11 bases and J by 4 bases, leaving 13 bases between them. CDR1 is ENHRY and CDR2 is SYGVKD in the germline V gene. This CDR3 spans 12 amino acids. CDR3 protein: CASSKGADTQYF. The CDR3 nucleotides are TGTGCCTCTAGTAAGGGTGCAGATACGCAGTATTTT.

The chain has TRBV11-3 and TRBJ2-1; 9 bases line up with TRBD2. CDR3 length equals 18 residues. The V gene end was trimmed by 2 bases and the J gene end by 6 bases; junction bases not matched to a gene: 14. The germline gives CDR1 SGHNT, CDR2 YENEEA. CDR3 DNA: TGTGCCAGCAGCTTAAAGGGGGCGGGAGGGCCTCGGGGCAATGAGCAGTTCTTC. It specifies CASSLKGAGGPRGNEQFF. Combining the CDR3 with reference TRBV11-3 and TRBJ2-1 gives the whole variable domain EAGVVQSPRYKIIEKKQPVAFWCNPISGHNTLYWYLQNLGQGPELLIRYENEEAVDDSQLPKDRFSAERLKGVDSTLKIQPAELGDSAVYLCASSLKGAGGPRGNEQFFGPGTRLTVL.

The chain carries TRBV4-1 and TRBJ1-4; 9 bases map to TRBD1. The trim removed 0 bases at V and 3 bases at J, leaving 2 bases unmatched. The germline gives CDR1 MGHRA, CDR2 YSYEKL. This CDR3 has 16 residues. The CDR3 region is CASSQDGTGSNEKLFF. The CDR3 nucleotides are TGCGCCAGCAGCCAAGACGGGACAGGGTCTAATGAAAAACTGTTTTTT.

V and J are TRBV9 and TRBJ1-2; D might be TRBD1 (5 bases). This CDR3 is built from 14 residues. The ends were cut back, 0 bases at V and 8 bases at J, with 14 bases in the middle. Germline V gene sequence: CDR1 SGDLS, CDR2 YYNGEE. The DNA for the CDR3 is TGTGCCAGCAGCGTAGCCGGGCAGGGAGGCGGCTACACCTTC. This sequence encodes CASSVAGQGGGYTF.

This chain joins TRBV29-1 and TRBJ1-1; possible D gene TRBD1, 6 bases. Germline V gene data show CDR1 as SQVTM and CDR2 as ANQGSEA. The CDR3 is 13 residues long. Trimming took 7 bases from V and 4 from J, leaving 16 bases between them. The DNA for the CDR3 is TGCAGCGCCCAAGGGGGGCCTGTCACTGAAGCTTTCTTT. The encoded protein is CSAQGGPVTEAFF. The variable domain in full, with the rest retrieved from reference TRBV29-1 and TRBJ1-1, is SAVISQKPSRDICQRGTSLTIQCQVDSQVTMMFWYRQQPGQSLTLIATANQGSEATYESGFVIDKFPISRPNLTFSTLTVSNMSPEDSSIYLCSAQGGPVTEAFFGQGTRLTVV.

The chain employs TRBV7-9 and TRBJ1-1; D unclear. Germline V gene sequence: CDR1 SEHNR, CDR2 FQNEAQ (reference sequence). The CDR3 loop spans 14 amino acids. V was shortened by 8 bases and J by 0 bases, with 13 bases between the two germline ends. DNA for the CDR3: TGTGCCAGCTCCTCATCCAGACTGAACACTGAAGCTTTCTTT. Its protein is CASSSSRLNTEAFF.

The CDR3 sequence: CASSLAGKETDTQYF. Written as DNA, the CDR3 is TGTGCCAGCAGCTTAGCGGGGAAGGAAACAGATACGCAGTATTTT. The chain employs TRBV7-8 and TRBJ2-3; no reliable D call. The CDR3 runs to 15 residues. Trimming left V 0 bases short and J 3 bases short, with 10 bases between. CDR1 and CDR2 from the germline V gene are SGHVS and FQNEAQ.

The chain is built from TRBV4-1 and TRBJ1-1; D is possibly TRBD1 (5 bases). Germline V gene lookup returns CDR1 MGHRA and CDR2 YSYEKL. V was clipped by 0 bases and J by 12 bases, with 20 bases between them. The CDR3 totals 15 residues. The CDR3 coding sequence is TGCGCCAGCAGCCAAGAAGGCCCGGGGCGAGGTGGAACTTTCTTT. Amino acids: CASSQEGPGRGGTFF.

This clone occurred once. V usage is TRBV18 and J usage is TRBJ1-5; 7 bases agree with TRBD1. The germline gives CDR1 KGHSH, CDR2 LQKENI. The CDR3 is 17 residues long. The trim removed 3 bases at V and 6 bases at J, leaving 14 bases unmatched. This CDR3 is CASSPSPGGVGGQPQHF. In DNA, the CDR3 is TGTGCCAGCTCACCTTCACCAGGGGGAGTAGGTGGTCAGCCCCAGCATTTT. The variable domain in full, completed from reference TRBV18 and TRBJ1-5, reads NAGVMQNPRHLVRRRGQEARLRCSPMKGHSHVYWYRQLPEEGLKFMVYLQKENIIDESGMPKERFSAEFPKEGPSILRIQQVVRGDSAAYFCASSPSPGGVGGQPQHFGDGTRLSIL.

In its sample, this clone ranks as medium-sized (0.01 to 0.1%). This rearrangement joins TRBV19 to TRBJ2-3; 8 bases are a match to TRBD1. The V and J ends lost 5 bases and 2 bases, in that order; junction bases with no gene match: 6. Germline V gene lookup returns CDR1 LNHDA and CDR2 SQIVND (reference sequence). The CDR3 runs to 15 residues. This chain's CDR3 is CASSARDRFTDTQYF. The CDR3 DNA sequence: TGTGCCAGTAGTGCGAGGGACAGGTTCACAGATACGCAGTATTTT.